Listed below are T cell receptor beta chains from one sample, sequenced in a study of T cells in Graves' hyperthyroidism and ophthalmopathy. TCRdb recomputed calls from the multiplex PCR reads with MiXCR, one row per CDR3 protein. The top ten hold around 7% of the sample, which has about 590,000 distinct CDR3 sequences, 13% to 15% seen once. The sample consisted of blood. The receptors originated from a woman aged 18-29 years with Graves' ophthalmopathy. The CDR3 runs from the conserved cysteine through the conserved F or W. The D gene is left open where the match is weak. Expanded clones are given a class, and other clones once, few, many or no size at all.

CDR3 length	V gene	clone size	D gene	J gene	CDR3 protein	CDR3 DNA
17	TRBV7-6	many	-	TRBJ1-1	CASSFVLGDDGNTEAFF	TGTGCCAGCAGCTTTGTATTGGGAGACGACGGGAACACTGAAGCTTTCTTT
15	TRBV7-7	few	-	TRBJ2-2	CASSTEQGNTGELFF	TGTGCTAGCAGCACGGAACAGGGGAACACCGGGGAGCTGTTTTTT
11	TRBV12-3/TRBV12-4	-	-	TRBJ2-2	CASIHAGELFF	TGTGCCAGCATCCATGCCGGGGAGCTGTTTTTT
14	TRBV6-1	many	-	TRBJ1-2	CASSVPGSFYGYTF	TGTGCCAGCAGTGTTCCGGGTTCCTTCTATGGCTACACCTTC
14	TRBV4-1	-	-	TRBJ1-3	CASSQIAAGNTIYF	TGCGCCAGCAGCCAGATAGCTGCGGGAAACACCATATATTTT
18	TRBV7-3	-	TRBD2	TRBJ2-5	CASSLLAGGLGSQETQYF	TGTGCCAGCAGCCTACTAGCGGGAGGGTTGGGCTCTCAAGAGACCCAGTACTTC
14	TRBV6-5	many	-	TRBJ2-7	CASSYSAGSREQYF	TGTGCCAGCAGTTACTCGGCAGGGTCCCGCGAGCAGTACTTC
13	TRBV5-1	many	-	TRBJ2-5	CASSLARQETQYF	TGCGCCAGCAGCTTGGCACGGCAAGAGACCCAGTACTTC
14	TRBV5-4	few	-	TRBJ2-4	CASSAQIAKNIQYF	TGTGCCAGCAGCGCCCAAATAGCCAAAAACATTCAGTACTTC
14	TRBV9	few	-	TRBJ1-4	CASRGSSGNEKLFF	TGTGCCAGCAGGGGCTCTAGTGGTAATGAAAAACTGTTTTTT
15	TRBV3-1	many	TRBD1	TRBJ2-5	CASSQEGQHRETQYF	TGTGCCAGCAGCCAAGAGGGACAGCACCGTGAGACCCAGTACTTC
16	TRBV7-9	many	TRBD2	TRBJ2-5	CASSSVLAGGKETQYF	TGTGCCAGCAGCTCTGTCCTAGCGGGAGGAAAAGAGACCCAGTACTTC
13	TRBV5-1	few	-	TRBJ1-4	CASSLGDNEKLFF	TGCGCCAGCAGCTTGGGGGATAATGAAAAACTGTTTTTT
13	TRBV30	many	-	TRBJ2-5	CAWSVPPQETQYF	TGTGCCTGGAGTGTACCGCCACAAGAGACCCAGTACTTC